Each of the 30 T cell receptor beta chains below was sequenced from the same sample in a study of CD8+ T cells in alopecia areata. Stated treatment: oral pan-JAK inhibitor, 5-10 mg twice daily. Investigators isolated RNA and reverse transcribed it into cDNA to act as the sequencing template. TCRdb's copy holds only in-frame clones and misses some; the assay was immunoSEQ multiplex PCR. The data show 95,000 to 150,000 clones, 50% to 55% seen once. Here the sequenced sample was CD4+ T cells sorted from blood, taken at week 4, from a patient treated with tofacitinib. Receptors originate from a human donor with alopecia areata.

The table lists this clone with a few counts. The chain has TRBV7-9 and TRBJ2-7, with unresolved D. The germline V and J ends were trimmed by 5 bases and 3 bases, with 11 bases remaining between them. Germline CDR1 and CDR2: SEHNR and FQNEAQ (reference sequence). CDR3 length: 13 amino acids. The CDR3 region has the DNA TGTGCCAGCAGCCCCGGACGGATCTACGAGCAGTACTTC. Its translation: CASSPGRIYEQYF.

J is TRBJ2-2 and V is TRBV7-7, with D hard to call. Between the trimmed V and J ends, which lost 3 bases and 10 bases, there was a span of 9 bases. CDR3 length: 12 amino acids. Germline V lookup: CDR1 SSHAT, CDR2 FNYEAQ (reference sequence). The CDR3 loop is CASSLLQQELFF. The CDR3 region has the DNA TGTGCCAGCAGCTTGCTGCAGCAGGAGCTGTTTTTT.

The chain couples TRBV7-9 to TRBJ1-1; D unresolved. CDR1 is SEHNR, CDR2 FQNEAQ, per germline (reference sequence). The CDR3 sequence is 11 residues long. Trimming cost V 1 base and J 10 bases, with 7 bases left between them. For the CDR3, the DNA is TGTGCCAGCAGCTTAGACCTTGGAGCTTTCTTT. Translated: CASSLDLGAFF. The variable domain in full, completed from reference TRBV7-9 and TRBJ1-1, reads DTGVSQNPRHKITKRGQNVTFRCDPISEHNRLYWYRQTLGQGPEFLTYFQNEAQLEKSRLLSDRFSAERPKGSFSTLEIQRTEQGDSAMYLCASSLDLGAFFGQGTRLTVV.

The DNA of the CDR3 is TGCAGCGTTAAACCCTGGGAAGGGGCAGAAAAACTGTTTTTT. Translated: CSVKPWEGAEKLFF. The chain uses TRBV29-1 and TRBJ1-4, with D tentatively TRBD1 (5 bases). V was trimmed by 5 bases and J by 8 bases, leaving 18 bases between them. Germline values: CDR1 SQVTM, CDR2 ANQGSEA. This CDR3 has 14 amino acids.

This clone has more than one count but fewer than ten. The V call is TRBV29-1, the J call TRBJ2-7; 9 bases line up with TRBD1. The CDR3 has 11 amino acids. The V gene's germline CDR1 is SQVTM and CDR2 ANQGSEA. V trimming: 6 bases; J trimming: 3 bases; junction bases outside the gene matches: 0. The CDR3: CSVDRGYEQYF. In DNA, the CDR3 is TGCAGCGTGGACAGGGGCTACGAGCAGTACTTC.

A few counts support this clone. The V gene is TRBV29-1, the J gene TRBJ1-2; TRBD1 matches at 12 bases. This CDR3 comprises 13 residues. The junction had 7 bases not matched to a gene; V was cut back by 7 bases and J by 7 bases. The germline gives CDR1 SQVTM, CDR2 ANQGSEA. The CDR3 protein is CSGTGTGGAGYTF. Here the CDR3 DNA reads TGCAGCGGGACCGGGACAGGGGGCGCTGGCTACACCTTC.

This clone was detected only a few times. The junction does not match germline at one end; this may be a read error. The chain recombines TRBV30 with TRBJ1-2, with 7 bases aligning to TRBD1. CDR3 length: 14 amino acids. Germline lookup yields CDR1 GTSNPN and CDR2 SVGIG (reference sequence). The CDR3 DNA reads as TGTGCCTGGAGTGTCCCGTCGACAGGGAAGGTCTCCCTCTTC. This translates into CAWSVPSTGKVSLF.

The chain couples TRBV14 to TRBJ2-5; no clear D. Trimming shortened V by 0 bases and J by 6 bases, and 5 bases separated the two germline ends. This CDR3 is 12 amino acids long. Per the germline V gene, CDR1 is SGHDN and CDR2 is FVKESK. Here the CDR3 reads CASSQDRQTQYF. CDR3 coding DNA: TGTGCCAGCAGCCAAGATCGCCAGACCCAGTACTTC. The full variable domain, in which reference TRBV14 and TRBJ2-5 provide the parts outside the CDR3, is EAGVTQFPSHSVIEKGQTVTLRCDPISGHDNLYWYRRVMGKEIKFLLHFVKESKQDESGMPNNRFLAERTGGTYSTLKVQPAELEDSGVYFCASSQDRQTQYFGPGTRLLVL.

The gene calls are TRBV5-1 and TRBJ2-1; no definite D call. Germline loops: CDR1 SGHRS, CDR2 YFSETQ. The CDR3 contains 15 residues. Trimming pared 4 bases from V and 0 bases from J, leaving 11 bases between. The CDR3 DNA is TGCGCCAGCAGCCGATCATCGGGCTCCTACAATGAGCAGTTCTTC. This sequence encodes CASSRSSGSYNEQFF.

The rearrangement uses TRBV5-1 and TRBJ2-3; D possibly uses TRBD1 or TRBD2 (6 bases each). The V gene's germline CDR1 is SGHRS and CDR2 YFSETQ. Trimming stripped 6 bases from V and 3 bases from J, with 11 bases between. The CDR3 is 13 residues long. CDR3 in DNA: TGCGCCAGCAACCGAGGGGGGACAGATACGCAGTATTTT. As protein: CASNRGGTDTQYF.

The chain links TRBV29-1 to TRBJ2-3; D not resolved. The CDR3 spans 10 residues. The V end lost 8 bases, the J end lost 5 bases, and 8 bases lay between the germline ends. Germline lookup yields CDR1 SQVTM and CDR2 ANQGSEA. The CDR3 reads CSSLVDTQYF. The DNA of the CDR3 is TGCAGCTCCCTGGTAGATACGCAGTATTTT.

CDR3 loop: CASSYVKGYNSPLHF. The CDR3 DNA sequence: TGTGCCAGCAGTTACGTAAAGGGATATAATTCACCCCTCCACTTT. V gene TRBV6-5 combines with J gene TRBJ1-6; D unresolved. Germline CDR1 reads MNHEY; CDR2 reads SVGAGI. This CDR3 has 15 amino acids. Trimming removed 2 bases from V and 4 bases from J, with 9 bases in between.

The chain is built from TRBV11-2 and TRBJ1-4, with a possible D match to TRBD1 (6 bases). V lost 2 bases, J lost 2 bases, and 12 bases lay in between. From germline, CDR1 is SGHAT and CDR2 FQNNGV. This CDR3 region has 16 residues. The CDR3 loop is CASSLNREATNEKLFF. In DNA form, the CDR3 reads TGTGCCAGCAGCTTAAACAGGGAGGCCACTAATGAAAAACTGTTTTTT. The whole variable domain, filled in from reference TRBV11-2 and TRBJ1-4, reads EAGVAQSPRYKIIEKRQSVAFWCNPISGHATLYWYQQILGQGPKLLIQFQNNGVVDDSQLPKDRFSAERLKGVDSTLKIQPAKLEDSAVYLCASSLNREATNEKLFFGSGTQLSVL.

V and J are TRBV30 and TRBJ1-5, with 8 positions matching TRBD1. The CDR3 loop spans 12 amino acids. The ends lost 5 bases at V and 6 bases at J; junction bases unmatched: 3. Per the germline V gene, CDR1 is GTSNPN and CDR2 is SVGIG (reference sequence). The CDR3 coding sequence is TGTGCCTGGGGACAGGGAGGTCAGCCCCAGCATTTT. The encoded protein is CAWGQGGQPQHF.

This clone has more than one count but fewer than ten. The chain carries TRBV30 and TRBJ2-1; D is possibly TRBD2 (6 bases). The germline gives CDR1 GTSNPN, CDR2 SVGIG (reference sequence). This CDR3 is 13 amino acids long. Deletions cut 2 bases from V and 9 bases from J, with 14 bases between. CDR3 protein: CAWSPDTSSEQFF. The CDR3 region has the DNA TGTGCCTGGAGTCCCGATACTAGCAGTGAGCAGTTCTTC. Supplemented by reference TRBV30 and TRBJ2-1, the full variable domain reads SQTIHQWPATLVQPVGSPLSLECTVEGTSNPNLYWYRQAAGRGLQLLFYSVGIGQISSEVPQNLSASRPQDRQFILSSKKLLLSDSGFYLCAWSPDTSSEQFFGPGTRLTVL.

This clone was picked up a small number of times. The genes are TRBV7-9 and TRBJ2-2, with D unclear. Germline V lookup: CDR1 SEHNR, CDR2 FQNEAQ (reference sequence). V lost 11 bases and J 4 bases, leaving 5 bases between the germline ends. The CDR3 covers 10 residues. CDR3 region: CAVRTGELFF. DNA of the CDR3: TGTGCCGTTCGCACCGGGGAGCTGTTTTTT.

This clone was counted between two and nine times. J is TRBJ1-5 and V is TRBV2, with D unresolved. Germline V gene lookup returns CDR1 SNHLY and CDR2 FYNNEI. The CDR3 runs 15 residues. V was pared by 4 bases and J by 2 bases, with 12 bases between. This CDR3 reads CASSAAGHGNQPQHF. As DNA, the CDR3 is TGTGCCAGCAGTGCGGCAGGTCACGGCAATCAGCCCCAGCATTTT.

This clone turned up a few times. The chain couples TRBV15 to TRBJ1-2, with D possibly being TRBD1 (5 bases). CDR1 is LNHNV, CDR2 YYDKDF, per germline (reference sequence). V was trimmed by 0 bases and J by 5 bases, leaving 7 bases between them. This CDR3 comprises 13 residues. The DNA for the CDR3 is TGTGCCACCAGCAGAGAAGGGGAGTATGGCTACACCTTC. The encoded protein is CATSREGEYGYTF.

In its sample, this clone was seen a few times. The chain is built from TRBV29-1 and TRBJ2-7; 7 bases match TRBD1. This CDR3 comprises 14 residues. CDR1 and CDR2 (germline): SQVTM, ANQGSEA. The V gene end was trimmed by 6 bases and the J gene end by 0 bases; junction bases not matched to a gene: 8. The CDR3 reads CSVRTGVISYEQYF. DNA of the CDR3: TGCAGCGTGCGAACAGGGGTAATCTCCTACGAGCAGTACTTC.

The V gene is TRBV30, the J gene TRBJ1-1; 7 nucleotides match TRBD1. V dropped 0 bases and J dropped 0; count of bases not matched to a gene: 4. Germline V gene lookup returns CDR1 GTSNPN and CDR2 SVGIG (reference sequence). The CDR3 covers 15 residues. CDR3 sequence: CAWSVPGTVNTEAFF. CDR3 sequence (DNA): TGTGCCTGGAGTGTTCCCGGGACAGTGAACACTGAAGCTTTCTTT.

The chain combines TRBV7-2 with TRBJ1-2, with TRBD1 as a possible D gene (6 bases). Trimming took 4 bases from V and 8 from J, leaving 11 bases between them. CDR3 length: 12 amino acids. CDR1 SGHTA and CDR2 FQGNSA come from the germline V gene. This CDR3 is CASSSNRDGYTF. For the CDR3, the DNA is TGTGCCAGCAGCTCAAACAGGGACGGCTACACCTTC. Filled out from reference TRBV7-2 and TRBJ1-2, the complete variable domain reads GAGVSQSPSNKVTEKGKDVELRCDPISGHTALYWYRQSLGQGLEFLIYFQGNSAPDKSGLPSDRFSAERTGGSVSTLTIQRTQQEDSAVYLCASSSNRDGYTFGSGTRLTVV.

The chain recombines TRBV4-1 with TRBJ2-3; 7 bases agree with TRBD2. This CDR3 spans 16 amino acids. V shed 3 bases and J 2 bases; nucleotides not matched to a gene: 8. Per germline, CDR1 MGHRA and CDR2 YSYEKL. The CDR3 region has the DNA TGCGCCAGCAGCCAGCTACCGGGACTAAACACAGATACGCAGTATTTT. The encoded protein is CASSQLPGLNTDTQYF.

This clone was seen more than once but under ten times. The rearrangement joins TRBV18 to TRBJ2-3; 8 bases fit TRBD1. Per germline, CDR1 KGHSH and CDR2 LQKENI. Unmatched junction bases numbered 2, after V lost 3 bases and J lost 0 bases. The CDR3 consists of 15 residues. CDR3 protein: CASSPRDRSTDTQYF. The CDR3 DNA follows: TGTGCCAGCTCACCCCGGGACAGGAGCACAGATACGCAGTATTTT.

This rearrangement joins TRBV30 to TRBJ1-4; the match to TRBD1 covers 8 bases. V dropped 0 bases and J dropped 10; count of bases not matched to a gene: 10. This CDR3 is 15 amino acids long. Per the germline V gene, CDR1 is GTSNPN and CDR2 is SVGIG (reference sequence). CDR3 DNA sequence: TGTGCCTGGAGTGTAGGGGGCGGCGACAGGGGAAAACTGTTTTTT. Protein sequence: CAWSVGGGDRGKLFF.

V gene TRBV29-1 combines with J gene TRBJ1-2; possible D gene TRBD1, 5 bases. The CDR3 totals 14 residues. The V end lost 1 base, the J end lost 4 bases, and 13 bases lay between the germline ends. Germline CDR1 is SQVTM and CDR2 is ANQGSEA. The CDR3 protein is CSVEVPGQGYGYTF. CDR3 nucleotide sequence: TGCAGCGTTGAAGTTCCAGGGCAAGGCTATGGCTACACCTTC.

This clone came up many times. The rearrangement joins TRBV29-1 to TRBJ2-5; TRBD2 is a possible D gene (6 bases). CDR3 size: 12 residues. CDR1 SQVTM and CDR2 ANQGSEA come from the germline V gene. The V end lost 0 bases, the J end lost 8 bases, and 10 bases lay between the germline ends. Here the CDR3 reads CSVEEGGLTQYF. In nucleotides, the CDR3 is TGCAGCGTTGAAGAGGGGGGACTTACCCAGTACTTC.

This clone is a singleton in its sample. The chain has TRBV14 and TRBJ2-5, with D unresolved. The germline gives CDR1 SGHDN, CDR2 FVKESK. The CDR3 is made up of 12 amino acids. Trimming pared 1 base from V and 4 bases from J, leaving 4 bases between. This CDR3 reads CASSQVRETQYF. The CDR3 DNA sequence: TGTGCCAGCAGCCAAGTAAGAGAGACCCAGTACTTC.

V gene TRBV30 combines with J gene TRBJ1-2; D perhaps matches TRBD1 (6 bases). V lost 7 bases and J lost 2, with 8 bases in between. The germline gives CDR1 GTSNPN, CDR2 SVGIG (reference sequence). The CDR3 runs to 11 residues. CDR3 protein: CASTGNYGYTF. The CDR3 DNA reads TGTGCCTCGACAGGCAACTATGGCTACACCTTC.

This clone was observed a few times. The rearrangement joins TRBV29-1 to TRBJ1-2; 11 nucleotides agree with TRBD1. The junction had 15 bases not matched to a gene; V was cut back by 3 bases and J by 6 bases. Germline CDR1 reads SQVTM; CDR2 reads ANQGSEA. The CDR3 is 17 amino acids. The CDR3 DNA reads as TGCAGCGTTGACCAGCCCCTTAGCGGGACAGGGGGTGATGGCTACACCTTC. Residues: CSVDQPLSGTGGDGYTF. The variable domain in full, with the rest retrieved from reference TRBV29-1 and TRBJ1-2, is SAVISQKPSRDICQRGTSLTIQCQVDSQVTMMFWYRQQPGQSLTLIATANQGSEATYESGFVIDKFPISRPNLTFSTLTVSNMSPEDSSIYLCSVDQPLSGTGGDGYTFGSGTRLTVV.

The V gene is TRBV29-1, the J gene TRBJ2-3; 9 nucleotides align to TRBD1. This CDR3 is 14 amino acids long. V was clipped by 4 bases and J by 5 bases; unmatched bases: 7. Germline V gene sequence: CDR1 SQVTM, CDR2 ANQGSEA. The chain's CDR3 is CSVAGQGRQDTQYF. CDR3 nucleotide sequence: TGCAGCGTTGCCGGACAGGGGAGGCAAGATACGCAGTATTTT.